This T cell receptor beta chain stems from a study of T cells after yellow fever vaccination (dated by TCRdb to the late 2010s). For the wider study: Libraries from fractions with low cell numbers were prepared with the SMART-Seq v4 Ultra Low Input RNA kit. To track T-cell clones before and after primary and booster YFV17D yellow fever vaccination, bulk TCR alpha and beta repertoires were sequenced longitudinally. The cohort comprised two healthy male donors, one aged 18 to 30 and one aged 30 to 40 years. Bulk PBMC replicates and cell subsets were isolated from blood drawn at multiple timepoints before and after both primary and secondary immunization.

Explained via the paper, the treatment or condition label denotes: live attenuated yellow fever vaccine strain. PBMCs were isolated from peripheral blood using a standard Ficoll-Paque protocol. Dynabeads CD4 and CD8 positive selection kits were used to isolate CD4 and CD8 T-cell fractions. RNA was extracted with TriZol from bulk PBMCs, CD4 and CD8 fractions, and dextramer-positive and dextramer-negative fractions. On the study overall, not on this receptor specifically: FACS-sorted repertoires could contain abundant contaminating clonotypes from the bulk population, so computational filtering was required. The study included only a couple of donors, which limits how far the findings can be generalized. Most clones expanded after primary vaccination were re-detected after the booster (about 95% of CD4 and around 88% of CD8), suggesting broad memory maintenance. A small fraction of clonotypes showed up in both the CD4 and CD8 compartments, probably as a result of convergent recombination. Compared with the primary T-cell response, the secondary T-cell response was faster but weaker, reaching its peak on day 5 rather than on day 15.

The instrument was an Illumina NovaSeq 6000. TCR cDNA was synthesized by 5'RACE template switching, through which a universal primer site and unique molecular identifiers were introduced. cDNA synthesis was primed from both the TCR alpha and TCR beta constant segments. Library amplification used two PCR steps, and the second PCR step added sample barcodes and sequencing adapters. Sequencing of the libraries was done on either Illumina HiSeq 2500 (2x100 bp) or NovaSeq (2x150 bp). In the source study's methods: Demultiplexing of reads and collapsing into UMI consensus sequences were performed with MIGEC, and V(D)J alignment was carried out with MiXCR. Using edgeR on replicate PBMC samples, clonotypes were called vaccine-responding if FDR was below 0.01 and the log2 fold change was above 5 up to day 15. Bulk clonotypes were assigned CD4 or CD8 identity according to which sequenced CD4 or CD8 repertoire held them at higher abundance. Using fastp trimming at Q25 and MiXCR clonotype assembly, TCRdb reanalyzed the public sequencing data and kept in-frame beta chains. Every CDR3 protein is listed once, alongside the most common genes and DNA of its rows. These V and J calls are TCRdb output, not the study's own analysis. This sample has 100,000 to 150,000 distinct CDR3 sequences in its table, and more than 7.5% of those were observed once. The ten largest clones take up 30% to 40% of the sample.

In its sample, this clonotype was seen many times. It has no known antigen specificity. Base qualities are not provided; no much larger clone lies one nucleotide away. The germline V gene encodes CDR1 MNHNS and CDR2 SASEGT. Trimming removed 1 base from V and 3 bases from J; the gene matches leave 0 bases unexplained. The CDR3 goes from the cysteine to the phenylalanine over 14 residues. The kept DNA is CDR3 alone, 42 bases in frame from the first base. The receptor's source is a man between 18 and 35 years old who received the YFV17D yellow fever vaccine. The input for sequencing was CD8+ T cells sorted from PBMCs, taken on the day of the yellow fever booster vaccination. The rearrangement joined TRBV6-1 to TRBJ2-3; TRBD2 aligns with 8 central bases. The nucleotide sequence is given as TGTGCCAGCAGTGAAGGACTAGCGACAGATACGCAGTATTTT. It specifies CASSEGLATDTQYF.